This TCR beta chain was identified during a study of blood T cell repertoires in COVID-19. Background on the study: The study drew acute and convalescent COVID-19 samples from the United States, Italy and Spain.

Sequencing was performed with immunoSEQ multiplex PCR; in TCRdb, only in-frame clones are kept and a portion is missing. The repertoire has about 370,000 clones, about nine tenths of them found once; the top ten carry around 1.7%. Enrolled through a virtual design, the participants were between roughly 18 and 90 years of age and came from 24 US areas. The CDR3 sequence is 16 residues long. From germline, CDR1 is SEHNR and CDR2 FQNEAQ (reference sequence). V shed 0 bases and J 4 bases; nucleotides not matched to a gene: 7. The clonotype was recovered from a woman aged 25 to 45 who had recovered from COVID-19. The chain links TRBV7-9 to TRBJ1-1; 8 nucleotides agree with TRBD1. Sequencing used PBMCs or T cells enriched from blood (not recorded which). CDR3 in amino acids: CASSLATGVRGTEAFF. The CDR3 coding sequence is TGTGCCAGCAGCTTAGCGACAGGGGTTCGCGGCACTGAAGCTTTCTTT.